The rows below give T cell receptor beta chains drawn from one sample of a study of blood T cell repertoires in COVID-19. Produced via immunoSEQ multiplex PCR; TCRdb's table is partial and in-frame only. Here the sample spans 250,000 to 350,000 clones, 85% being singletons. Specimen: PBMCs or T cells enriched from blood (not recorded which). All receptors derive from a woman aged 45-65 years who had recovered from COVID-19. Both conserved end residues are trimmed from each CDR3. The D gene is left open where the match is weak.

v_call d_call cdr3_aa
TRBV6-2/TRBV6-3 TRBD2 ASSTQLAGGKRPQY
TRBV2 NA ASSVGGWETQY
TRBV27 NA ASSLLAGRAEAF
TRBV29-1 NA SIRDWGGYT
TRBV5-6 NA ASSFDQGGGSPLH
TRBV18 NA ASSPQGGEGYGYT
TRBV7-6 TRBD1 ASSSRQGIGPGNTIY
TRBV2 TRBD1 ASSAWTGGSEAF
TRBV11-2 NA ASSLDLRAEAF
TRBV30 NA AWSAGGNTIY
TRBV6-5 NA ASRQSRADNEKLF
TRBV5-1 NA ASSLTGWAEQY
TRBV5-1 TRBD2 ASDRLAGGQDTQY
TRBV27 NA ASSPRGPTYEQY
TRBV19 NA ASSIRSGTSTDTQY
TRBV2 NA ASSFRQEPNQPQH
TRBV2 NA ASSAADYSNQPQH
TRBV5-4 TRBD2 ASSSSRGGSGELF
TRBV7-2 NA ASSPSIEGGETQY
TRBV10-3 NA AISGDMSYGYT
TRBV5-1 TRBD2 ASSLAASGVGEQF
TRBV7-2 NA ASRREGRRETQY
TRBV6-5 NA ASSYWGVVENTEAF
TRBV18 NA ASSRSGSGANVLT
TRBV18 NA ASSPLEGTDGYT
TRBV7-2 TRBD2 ASSSRTSAIPYEQY
TRBV7-2 NA ASSLVGGKSSGANVLT
TRBV7-2 TRBD1 ASSAQTGSGETQY
TRBV7-2 NA ASSLTGEGYGYT
TRBV9 TRBD1 ASSVARGDYGYT
TRBV11-2 NA ASSLDLTIASGNTIY
TRBV4-2 NA ASSQETFYEQY
TRBV3-1/TRBV3-2 NA ASTIQTSSGANVLT
TRBV2 NA ASSVRIRLNTEAF
TRBV7-2 TRBD1 ASSERTGRKTQY
TRBV11-2 TRBD2 ASSSFTSGPYYEQY
TRBV30 NA AWMNTGANVLT
TRBV5-1 NA ASSLLATSGHEQY
TRBV6-6 NA ASRGGRYGYT
TRBV6-6 NA ATYRQTSSGNTIY
TRBV30 NA AWSHRVNQPQH
TRBV6-5 TRBD1 ASARDSYSNQPQH
TRBV5-1 TRBD1 ASSKGQGESGYT
TRBV6-5 TRBD1 ASRDRVGYQPQH
TRBV5-4 TRBD1 ASSLDRGQTYEQY